This T cell receptor beta chain was profiled in a study of cytomegalovirus exposure and HLA in healthy donors. Looked up from germline, CDR1 is SGHTA and CDR2 is FQGTGA. The length of the CDR3 is 15 residues. Trimming cost V 8 bases and J 1 base, with 14 bases left between them. On this clone: Its target is unknown.

The PCR had 60 Vbeta and 13 Jbeta primers. Method: immunoSEQ multiplex PCR; TCRdb's copy keeps in-frame clones and lacks some. The table shows about 110,000 clones, with 70% to 80% occurring only once. General study findings and limits: Some V segments (TRBV6-2 and TRBV6-3 among them) were excluded as indistinguishable. Several of the most significant clusters appeared, in a later analysis, to be linked to common viral pathogens. High specificity and sensitivity for cytomegalovirus status were reported for the classifier.

Sequenced input: PBMCs. This receptor was obtained from a man aged 45-65 years in good health and CMV-seropositive. The V call is TRBV7-3, the J call TRBJ2-2; no clear D gene. The CDR3 DNA reads as TGTGCCAGCTCTAACGGTCTCGGGAACACCGGGGAGCTGTTTTTT. The encoded protein is CASSNGLGNTGELFF.